This TCR beta chain appears in the sequencing data of a study of blood T cell repertoires in COVID-19. Sequenced by immunoSEQ multiplex PCR; TCRdb stores in-frame clones only, minus some. This sample has about 190,000 clones; over 80% occur once, and the top ten carry about 5%. The germline V and J ends were trimmed by 5 bases and 5 bases, with 18 bases remaining between them. The CDR3 is made up of 15 amino acids. Germline V gives CDR1 LNHNV, CDR2 YYDKDF (reference sequence). This clone came up once. Sequencing was done on a sample of peripheral blood. The clonotype was recovered from a woman aged 30 to 39 with acute or convalescent COVID-19. This chain joins TRBV15 and TRBJ1-1, with D possibly being TRBD1 (6 bases). CDR3 nucleotides: TGTGCCACCAGCCGCAAAGTCAGGGGCGATACTGAAGCTTTCTTT. It translates to CATSRKVRGDTEAFF. Based on the CDR3 plus reference TRBV15 and TRBJ1-1, the full variable domain is DAMVIQNPRYQVTQFGKPVTLSCSQTLNHNVMYWYQQKSSQAPKLLFHYYDKDFNNEADTPDNFQSRRPNTSFCFLDIRSPGLGDTAMYLCATSRKVRGDTEAFFGQGTRLTVV.